These 30 T cell receptor beta chains originate from one sample sequenced in a study of blood T cells in healthy people across ages. A second PCR, run for about 7 to 11 cycles, used a sample-barcoded 5' primer plus a J-beta primer mix. TCRdb analysed the 5' RACE reads with MiXCR anew, one entry per CDR3 protein. The repertoire consists of about 1.5 million distinct CDR3 sequences, with approximately 43% occurring once and the leading ten covering about 4.1%. The sample was blood. These receptors were taken from a woman aged 18-29 years in good health.

The chain's CDR3 is CASSRRRLRSYNEQFF. CDR3 in DNA: TGTGCCAGCAGTCGACGCCGTCTCCGCTCCTACAATGAGCAGTTCTTC. The chain links TRBV6-5 to TRBJ2-1, with D uncertain. This CDR3 contains 16 residues. V lost 5 bases and J lost 0, with 14 bases in between. Germline CDR1 reads MNHEY; CDR2 reads SVGAGI.

The chain links TRBV7-2 to TRBJ2-3; D unresolved. Germline V gives CDR1 SGHTA, CDR2 FQGNSA. The CDR3 runs to 13 residues. V was cut by 8 bases and J by 8 bases, with 17 bases left in between. Here the CDR3 reads CASGSLEWSTQYF. CDR3 sequence (DNA): TGTGCCAGCGGATCTTTGGAGTGGAGTACGCAGTATTTT.

This clonotype has just a few counts. The gene calls are TRBV15 and TRBJ2-5; the D is unclear. The CDR3 consists of 15 residues. With 0 bases removed from V and 2 bases from J, the gap between germline ends came to 10 bases. Per the germline V gene, CDR1 is LNHNV and CDR2 is YYDKDF (reference sequence). The CDR3 bases are TGTGCCACCAGCAGAGATCGCACTGGTCAAGAGACCCAGTACTTC. This gives the protein CATSRDRTGQETQYF. Complete variable domain (other parts from reference TRBV15 and TRBJ2-5): DAMVIQNPRYQVTQFGKPVTLSCSQTLNHNVMYWYQQKSSQAPKLLFHYYDKDFNNEADTPDNFQSRRPNTSFCFLDIRSPGLGDTAMYLCATSRDRTGQETQYFGPGTRLLVL.

The sample holds a few counts of this clonotype. J is TRBJ1-2 and V is TRBV25-1; TRBD1 matches 9 bases. V gave up 2 bases and J gave up 9 bases; unmatched junction bases: 7. The V gene's germline CDR1 is MGHDK and CDR2 SYGVNS. CDR3 length equals 14 residues. Written as DNA, the CDR3 is TGTGCCAGCAGTGAACAGACAGGGGGTACGCGCTACACCTTC. Encoded protein: CASSEQTGGTRYTF.

The chain has TRBV20-1 and TRBJ2-3; TRBD2 aligns across 10 bases. Germline CDR1 and CDR2: DFQATT and SNEGSKA (reference sequence). The V gene end was trimmed by 4 bases and the J gene end by 2 bases; junction bases not matched to a gene: 9. The CDR3 spans 16 residues. The CDR3, as DNA: TGCAGTGCTATTCCTTTACTAGCGGGGAACACAGATACGCAGTATTTT. Protein: CSAIPLLAGNTDTQYF.

The rearrangement links TRBV29-1 to TRBJ1-5; D is perhaps TRBD1 (5 bases). CDR1 SQVTM and CDR2 ANQGSEA come from the germline V gene. The CDR3 is 16 amino acids. V lost 4 bases, J lost 5 bases, and 21 bases lay in between. CDR3: CSVAEGTARADQPQHF. CDR3 DNA sequence: TGCAGCGTTGCGGAGGGGACTGCCAGGGCCGATCAGCCCCAGCATTTT.

This clonotype has just a few counts. J is TRBJ2-3 and V is TRBV7-2, with D perhaps TRBD1 (5 bases). Deletions cut 5 bases from V and 0 bases from J, with 12 bases between. This CDR3 has 15 residues. CDR1 is SGHTA, CDR2 FQGNSA, per germline. CDR3 nucleotide sequence: TGTGCCAGCAGCCACCAGGGTGTTAGCACAGATACGCAGTATTTT. Translating it yields CASSHQGVSTDTQYF.

The chain recombines TRBV16 with TRBJ1-1; TRBD1 matches 7 bases. CDR3 size: 14 residues. The germline V gene encodes CDR1 KGHSY and CDR2 FQNENV. The ends lost 2 bases at V and 6 bases at J; junction bases unmatched: 6. The CDR3 loop reads CASSQHWTGAEAFF. CDR3 sequence (DNA): TGTGCCAGCAGCCAACACTGGACAGGAGCTGAAGCTTTCTTT.

The rearrangement joins TRBV7-2 to TRBJ1-5; tentatively, D is TRBD1 (5 bases). This CDR3 is 16 amino acids long. CDR1 and CDR2 (germline): SGHTA, FQGNSA. Trimming pared 0 bases from V and 3 bases from J, leaving 12 bases between. CDR3 protein: CASSLAEGQTNQPQHF. Here the CDR3 DNA reads TGTGCCAGCAGCTTAGCTGAGGGGCAGACCAATCAGCCCCAGCATTTT.

Regarding this clonotype: An end of the junction differs from the germline gene, which may be a read error. The chain uses TRBV18 and TRBJ1-5; no clear D gene. This CDR3 contains 13 residues. Germline loops: CDR1 KGHSH, CDR2 LQKENI. CDR3 coding DNA: TGTGCCAGCTCAAATTATAGCAATCAGCCCCGGCATTTT. Its protein product is CASSNYSNQPRHF.

This clonotype appeared a few times. The chain has TRBV3-1 and TRBJ2-1; D may match TRBD1 or TRBD2 (6 bases each). Trimming removed 4 bases at V and 2 bases at J, with 12 bases between. This CDR3 is 15 amino acids long. Germline lookup yields CDR1 LGHDT and CDR2 YNNKEL (reference sequence). This CDR3 reads CASSLEEGAYNEQFF. In nucleotides, the CDR3 is TGTGCCAGCAGCCTCGAGGAGGGGGCCTACAATGAGCAGTTCTTC.

There are a few counts of this clonotype. The V and J genes are TRBV6-5 and TRBJ2-3; 10 bases fit TRBD2. CDR1 is MNHEY, CDR2 SVGAGI, per germline. J lost 6 bases, V lost 0 bases, and 12 bases had no gene match. The CDR3 loop spans 18 amino acids. The CDR3: CASSYSRLAGGLGDTQYF. The CDR3 coding sequence is TGTGCCAGCAGTTACTCGAGACTAGCGGGTGGTTTGGGCGATACGCAGTATTTT.

The V call is TRBV4-3, the J call TRBJ2-7; perhaps TRBD2 as D (5 bases). Germline V lookup: CDR1 LGHNA, CDR2 YSLEER. Trimming stripped 2 bases from V and 11 bases from J, with 16 bases between. This CDR3 has 13 amino acids. The DNA of the CDR3 is TGCGCCAGCAGCCAACACCCGGGATCTCGGAAGTACTTC. Amino acid sequence: CASSQHPGSRKYF.

The rearrangement uses TRBV3-1 and TRBJ1-5; D remains ambiguous. Germline-derived CDR1 and CDR2 are LGHDT and YNNKEL (reference sequence). V dropped 0 bases and J dropped 7 bases, with 10 bases sitting between them. The CDR3 runs 14 residues. The CDR3, as DNA: TGTGCCAGCAGCCAAGAACGGGGTTACCAGCCCCAGCATTTT. It translates to CASSQERGYQPQHF.

The chain uses TRBV21-1 and TRBJ2-1; the D call TRBD2 from the table was never checked on the DNA. TRBV21-1 counts as a pseudogene. This CDR3 has 16 residues. The CDR3 bases are TGTGCCAGCAGCAAAAAGAGGGGTAGAGGGGCCTACGAGCAGTTCTTC. Translating gives CASSKKRGRGAYEQFF.

This clonotype showed up just a few times. The genes are TRBV7-2 and TRBJ1-2; 9 bases map to TRBD1. The CDR3 is 16 residues long. Unmatched junction bases numbered 11, after V lost 3 bases and J lost 6 bases. Germline V gene lookup returns CDR1 SGHTA and CDR2 FQGNSA. In nucleotides, the CDR3 is TGTGCCAGCAGCTTTAGCGGGACAGGGTTGGAAGATGGCTACACCTTC. Translating gives CASSFSGTGLEDGYTF.

The V gene is TRBV6-2 or TRBV6-3, the J gene TRBJ2-1; 7 bases match TRBD2. The CDR3 length is 14 residues. V dropped 7 bases and J dropped 14; count of bases not matched to a gene: 17. Germline V gene data show CDR1 as MNHEY and CDR2 as SVGEGT. This chain's CDR3 is CASTNGGRAWLEFF. CDR3 nucleotide sequence: TGTGCCAGCACCAACGGGGGGAGGGCTTGGTTGGAGTTCTTC.

The V gene is TRBV3-1, the J gene TRBJ2-1; D may be TRBD1 or TRBD2 (5 bases each). V lost 0 bases to trimming and J lost 9 bases, with 12 bases between them. The CDR3 length is 14 residues. In germline, CDR1 is LGHDT, CDR2 YNNKEL (reference sequence). The CDR3 nucleotides read TGTGCCAGCAGCCAAGACCCAGGGACCGGTGAGCAGTTCTTC. Translation gives CASSQDPGTGEQFF.

The chain carries TRBV6-5 and TRBJ1-4, with D perhaps matching TRBD1 (5 bases). CDR1 and CDR2 (germline): MNHEY, SVGAGI. The CDR3 contains 16 residues. V lost 0 bases and J 0 bases, leaving 8 bases between the germline ends. The CDR3 DNA follows: TGTGCCAGCAGTTACTCGACGGGGGCAACTAATGAAAAACTGTTTTTT. Its translation: CASSYSTGATNEKLFF.

The DNA of the CDR3 is TGTGCCAGCACTAATAGCCCTGATACGCAGTATTTT. It is translated as CASTNSPDTQYF. V usage is TRBV3-1 and J usage is TRBJ2-3; D ambiguous. Germline CDR1 and CDR2: LGHDT and YNNKEL (reference sequence). V was shortened by 7 bases and J by 6 bases, with 11 bases between the two germline ends. This CDR3 spans 12 amino acids.

The chain is built from TRBV12-3 or TRBV12-4 and TRBJ1-6, with D perhaps TRBD1 (5 bases). The ends were cut back, 1 base at V and 0 bases at J, with 16 bases in the middle. The CDR3 is made up of 19 amino acids. The CDR3 loop reads CASSLVVGPTSSYNSPLHF. The CDR3 bases are TGTGCCAGCAGTTTAGTAGTGGGACCGACGAGCTCCTATAATTCACCCCTCCACTTT.

The chain has TRBV5-1 and TRBJ2-2; D ambiguous. Germline V CDR1 and CDR2: SGHRS, YFSETQ. The CDR3 runs 16 residues. V gave up 5 bases and J gave up 3 bases, with 17 bases separating them. Written as DNA, the CDR3 is TGCGCCAGCAGTCTGGGCAATATGGTGCACACCGGGGAGCTGTTTTTT. Protein: CASSLGNMVHTGELFF.

The V gene is TRBV7-2, the J gene TRBJ2-7; no clear D gene. Trimming removed 1 base at V and 0 bases at J, with 7 bases between. Germline V lookup: CDR1 SGHTA, CDR2 FQGNSA. The length of the CDR3 is 14 residues. This chain's CDR3 is CASSLVLDSYEQYF. Written as DNA, the CDR3 is TGTGCCAGCAGCTTAGTGTTGGACTCCTACGAGCAGTACTTC.

This clonotype was counted between two and nine times. The chain recombines TRBV2 with TRBJ1-2; D gene ambiguous. The CDR3 length is 11 residues. Trimming stripped 6 bases from V and 5 bases from J, with 7 bases between. Germline CDR1 and CDR2: SNHLY and FYNNEI. The CDR3 sequence is CASRNLYGYTF. In nucleotides, the CDR3 is TGTGCCAGCAGGAACCTGTATGGCTACACCTTC.

This clonotype occurred once. Being one base from a much bigger clone, this may be a read error. For the CDR3, the DNA is TGTGCCAGCAGTTTATCGATGGGGGGCACAGATACGCAGTATTTT. Residues: CASSLSMGGTDTQYF. J is TRBJ2-3 and V is TRBV27; tentatively, D is TRBD1 or TRBD2 (5 bases each). Trimming removed 0 bases at V and 1 base at J, with 8 bases between. In germline, CDR1 is MNHEY, CDR2 SMNVEV (reference sequence). The CDR3 extends over 15 amino acids.

The table lists this clonotype with a few counts. The CDR3 nucleotides read TGCAGTGGTGGACTAGCGGGAGTAAATGAGCAGTTCTTC. It yields the protein CSGGLAGVNEQFF. The chain recombines TRBV20-1 with TRBJ2-1; the match to TRBD2 covers 13 bases. There are 13 residues in the CDR3. The V segment lost 7 bases and the J segment 7 bases; nucleotides outside the gene matches: 4. Germline V gives CDR1 DFQATT, CDR2 SNEGSKA (reference sequence).

This clonotype was recorded a few times. V usage is TRBV7-9 and J usage is TRBJ2-6, with 7 positions matching TRBD1. The CDR3 contains 17 residues. CDR1 and CDR2 from the germline V gene are SEHNR and FQNEAQ (reference sequence). The V gene end was trimmed by 3 bases and the J gene end by 0 bases; junction bases not matched to a gene: 5. CDR3 in amino acids: CASSFGQVVSGANVLTF. The DNA for the CDR3 is TGTGCCAGCAGCTTCGGACAGGTCGTCTCTGGGGCCAACGTCCTGACTTTC. Filled out from reference TRBV7-9 and TRBJ2-6, the complete variable domain reads DTGVSQNPRHKITKRGQNVTFRCDPISEHNRLYWYRQTLGQGPEFLTYFQNEAQLEKSRLLSDRFSAERPKGSFSTLEIQRTEQGDSAMYLCASSFGQVVSGANVLTFGAGSRLTVL.

This clonotype has a count of ten or more. The rearrangement uses TRBV10-3 and TRBJ2-5; TRBD1 might be the D (6 bases). The CDR3 covers 13 residues. With 3 bases removed from V and 9 bases from J, the gap between germline ends came to 14 bases. CDR1 and CDR2 from the germline V gene are ENHRY and SYGVKD. The CDR3 DNA is TGTGCCATCAGTGAATCCACCGACAGGCCCCAGTACTTC. It encodes CAISESTDRPQYF.

This clonotype has more than one count but fewer than ten. This chain uses TRBV14 with TRBJ2-3; D is unresolved. V lost 0 bases and J 0 bases, leaving 10 bases between the germline ends. In germline, CDR1 is SGHDN, CDR2 FVKESK. CDR3 length: 16 amino acids. CDR3 coding DNA: TGTGCCAGCAGCCAAGATGTTTGGGCCAGCACAGATACGCAGTATTTT. Translated, it gives CASSQDVWASTDTQYF.

This clonotype was detected many times. The rearrangement links TRBV12-3 or TRBV12-4 to TRBJ2-3, with D maybe TRBD1 (5 bases). With 5 bases removed from V and 9 bases from J, the gap between germline ends came to 12 bases. The CDR3 spans 12 residues. In DNA form, the CDR3 reads TGTGCCAGCAGTACTCAGGGAATCACGCAGTATTTT. Its translation is CASSTQGITQYF.